These 2 T cell receptor beta chains were sequenced from one sample in a study of cytomegalovirus exposure and HLA in healthy donors. PCR amplification relied on 60 Vbeta primers (plus 13 Jbeta primers). Measured with immunoSEQ multiplex PCR; TCRdb has only the in-frame clones, and not every one. The table lists fewer than 140,000 clones, around 80% of them singletons. Sample: PBMCs. The receptors originated from a man aged 55 to 70 in good health and CMV-seronegative.

The genes are TRBV7-9 and TRBJ1-4; D ambiguous. The CDR3 extends over 16 amino acids. V dropped 3 bases and J dropped 2 bases, with 13 bases sitting between them. Germline values: CDR1 SEHNR, CDR2 FQNEAQ (reference sequence). The CDR3 nucleotides are TGTGCCAGCAGCTTTAAGCCCGGCGGGACTAATGAAAAACTGTTTTTT. Amino acids: CASSFKPGGTNEKLFF.

The chain joins TRBV5-1 to TRBJ2-3; 10 bases match TRBD2. The trim removed 3 bases at V and 0 bases at J, leaving 13 bases unmatched. This CDR3 is 19 amino acids long. Germline CDR1 is SGHRS and CDR2 is YFSETQ. This CDR3 is CASSWSGASGGASTDTQYF. The CDR3 DNA reads TGCGCCAGCAGCTGGAGCGGGGCTAGCGGGGGTGCTAGCACAGATACGCAGTATTTT.